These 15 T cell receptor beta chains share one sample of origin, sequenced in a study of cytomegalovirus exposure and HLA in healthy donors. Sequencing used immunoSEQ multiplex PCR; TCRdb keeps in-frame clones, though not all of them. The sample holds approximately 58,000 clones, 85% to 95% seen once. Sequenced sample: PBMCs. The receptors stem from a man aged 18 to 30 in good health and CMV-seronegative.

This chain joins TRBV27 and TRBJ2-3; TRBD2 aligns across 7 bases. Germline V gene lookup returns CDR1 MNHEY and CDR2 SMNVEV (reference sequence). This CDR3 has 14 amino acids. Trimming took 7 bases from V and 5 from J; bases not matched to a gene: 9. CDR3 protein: CASTSRGSLDTQYF. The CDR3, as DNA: TGTGCCAGCACTTCCCGCGGGAGTCTAGATACGCAGTATTTT.

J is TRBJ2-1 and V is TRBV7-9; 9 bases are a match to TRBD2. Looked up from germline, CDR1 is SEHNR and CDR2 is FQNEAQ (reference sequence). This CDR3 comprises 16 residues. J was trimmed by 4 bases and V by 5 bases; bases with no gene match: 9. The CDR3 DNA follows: TGTGCCAGCAGCCCTGGAGCGGGAGGCTTATACAATGAGCAGTTCTTC. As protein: CASSPGAGGLYNEQFF.

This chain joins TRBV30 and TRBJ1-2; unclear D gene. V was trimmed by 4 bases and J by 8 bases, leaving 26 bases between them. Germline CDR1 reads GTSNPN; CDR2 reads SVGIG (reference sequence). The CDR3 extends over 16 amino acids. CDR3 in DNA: TGTGCCTGGACAACTGGTCCAAGTGGGAGCCAATGGGGCTACACCTTC. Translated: CAWTTGPSGSQWGYTF.

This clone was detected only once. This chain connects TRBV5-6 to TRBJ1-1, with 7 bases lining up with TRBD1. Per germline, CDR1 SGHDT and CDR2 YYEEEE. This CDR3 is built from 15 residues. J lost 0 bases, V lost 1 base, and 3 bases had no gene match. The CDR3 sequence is CASSLQGTVNTEAFF. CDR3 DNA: TGTGCCAGCAGCTTGCAGGGGACAGTGAACACTGAAGCTTTCTTT. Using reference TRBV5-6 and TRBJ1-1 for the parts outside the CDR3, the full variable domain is DAGVTQSPTHLIKTRGQQVTLRCSPKSGHDTVSWYQQALGQGPQFIFQYYEEEERQRGNFPDRFSGHQFPNYSSELNVNALLLGDSALYLCASSLQGTVNTEAFFGQGTRLTVV.

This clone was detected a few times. The CDR3 protein is CASSEQGVTDTQYF. The CDR3 bases are TGTGCCAGCAGTGAACAGGGGGTCACAGATACGCAGTATTTT. The V and J genes are TRBV25-1 and TRBJ2-3; the match to TRBD1 covers 7 bases. The CDR3 consists of 14 residues. Germline CDR1 reads MGHDK; CDR2 reads SYGVNS. The V and J ends lost 2 bases and 2 bases, in that order; junction bases with no gene match: 1.

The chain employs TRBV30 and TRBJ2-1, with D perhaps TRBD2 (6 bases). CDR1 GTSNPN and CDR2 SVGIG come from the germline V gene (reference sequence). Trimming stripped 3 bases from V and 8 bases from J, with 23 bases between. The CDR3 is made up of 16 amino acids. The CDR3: CAWSPLGARPGDEQFF. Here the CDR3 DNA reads TGTGCCTGGAGCCCCCTTGGGGCTCGTCCGGGGGATGAGCAGTTCTTC.

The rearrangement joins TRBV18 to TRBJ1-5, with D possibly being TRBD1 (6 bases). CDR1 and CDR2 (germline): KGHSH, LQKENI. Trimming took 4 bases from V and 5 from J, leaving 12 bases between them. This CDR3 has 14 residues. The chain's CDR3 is CASSRDQGYQPQHF. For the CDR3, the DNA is TGTGCCAGCTCACGCGACCAGGGGTATCAGCCCCAGCATTTT.

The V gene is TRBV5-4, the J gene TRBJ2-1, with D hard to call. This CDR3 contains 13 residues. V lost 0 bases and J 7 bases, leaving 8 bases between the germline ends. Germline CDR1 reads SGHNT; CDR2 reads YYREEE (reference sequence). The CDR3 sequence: CASSLDLNNEQFF. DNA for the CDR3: TGTGCCAGCAGCTTGGATTTAAATAATGAGCAGTTCTTC.

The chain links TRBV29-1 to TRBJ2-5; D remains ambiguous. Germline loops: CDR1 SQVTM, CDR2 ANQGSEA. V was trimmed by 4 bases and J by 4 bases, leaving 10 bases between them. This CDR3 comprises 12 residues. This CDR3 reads CSVGPTGETQYF. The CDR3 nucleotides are TGCAGCGTTGGTCCGACGGGAGAGACCCAGTACTTC.

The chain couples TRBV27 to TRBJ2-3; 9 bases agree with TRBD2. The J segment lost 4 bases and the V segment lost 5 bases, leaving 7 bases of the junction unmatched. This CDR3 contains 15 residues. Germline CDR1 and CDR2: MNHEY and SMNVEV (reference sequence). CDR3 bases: TGTGCCAGCAGTCTTAGCGGGAGTCTTGCAGATACGCAGTATTTT. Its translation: CASSLSGSLADTQYF.

CDR3 in amino acids: CASSSDNTVQYF. CDR3 sequence (DNA): TGTGCCAGCAGCTCGGACAATACCGTGCAGTACTTC. The V call is TRBV7-8, the J call TRBJ2-7; a weak D match, TRBD1 (5 bases). V gave up 4 bases and J gave up 9 bases, with 13 bases separating them. CDR3 size: 12 residues. Germline V gene lookup returns CDR1 SGHVS and CDR2 FQNEAQ. The full variable domain, its missing parts supplied by reference TRBV7-8 and TRBJ2-7, is GAGVSQSPRYKVAKRGQDVALRCDPISGHVSLFWYQQALGQGPEFLTYFQNEAQLDKSGLPSDRFFAERPEGSVSTLKIQRTQQEDSAVYLCASSSDNTVQYFGPGTRLTVT.

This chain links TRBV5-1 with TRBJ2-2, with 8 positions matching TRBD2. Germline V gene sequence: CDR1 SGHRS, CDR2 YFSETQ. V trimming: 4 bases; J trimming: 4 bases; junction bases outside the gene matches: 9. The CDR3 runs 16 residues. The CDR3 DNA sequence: TGCGCCAGCAGCGGGGAGCGGGAGTCGGTCACCGGGGAGCTGTTTTTT. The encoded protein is CASSGERESVTGELFF.

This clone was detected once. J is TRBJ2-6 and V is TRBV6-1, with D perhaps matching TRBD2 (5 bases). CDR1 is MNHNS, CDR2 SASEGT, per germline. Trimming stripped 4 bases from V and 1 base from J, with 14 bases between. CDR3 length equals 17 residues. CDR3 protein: CASSGLWTGSGANVLTF. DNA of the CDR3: TGTGCCAGCAGTGGCTTGTGGACGGGGTCTGGGGCCAACGTCCTGACTTTC.

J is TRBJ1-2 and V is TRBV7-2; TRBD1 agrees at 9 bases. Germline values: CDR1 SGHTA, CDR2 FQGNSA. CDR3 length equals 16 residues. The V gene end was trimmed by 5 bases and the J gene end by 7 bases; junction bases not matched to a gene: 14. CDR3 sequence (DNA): TGTGCCAGCAGCCTAAATCCAGGGACAGGGAAGGGTGGCTACACCTTC. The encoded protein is CASSLNPGTGKGGYTF.

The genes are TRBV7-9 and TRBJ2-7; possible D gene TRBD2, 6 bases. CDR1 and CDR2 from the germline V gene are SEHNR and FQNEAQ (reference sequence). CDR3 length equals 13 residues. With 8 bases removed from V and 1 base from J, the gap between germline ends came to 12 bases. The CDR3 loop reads CASGLAESYEQYF. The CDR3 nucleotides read TGTGCCAGCGGATTAGCGGAGTCCTACGAGCAGTACTTC.